This section outlines one T cell receptor beta chain sequence together with its context. The antigen remains undetermined. A roughly 11-day culture period preceded the isolation of CD4+ T cells. This sample was taken from a study of vaccination effects on CD4 cells after COVID-19. Here immunoSEQ multiplex PCR was the method, and the copy in TCRdb shows in-frame clones only, minus some. This table has about 51,000 clones, around 70% appearing once. Germline CDR1 is LGHNA and CDR2 is YNFKEQ. This CDR3 has 16 residues. V lost 1 base, J lost 6 bases, and 10 bases stayed unmatched. This specimen consisted of CD4+ T cells from PBMCs cultured without peptide, obtained before COVID-19 vaccination. The V gene is TRBV4-2, the J gene TRBJ2-3; 7 positions match TRBD2. This clonotype was sampled from a human donor who had a prior SARS-CoV-2 infection. In nucleotides, the CDR3 is TGTGCCAGCAGCCAAGTGCCTAGCGGTGGCTGGGATACGCAGTATTTT. Its protein is CASSQVPSGGWDTQYF.